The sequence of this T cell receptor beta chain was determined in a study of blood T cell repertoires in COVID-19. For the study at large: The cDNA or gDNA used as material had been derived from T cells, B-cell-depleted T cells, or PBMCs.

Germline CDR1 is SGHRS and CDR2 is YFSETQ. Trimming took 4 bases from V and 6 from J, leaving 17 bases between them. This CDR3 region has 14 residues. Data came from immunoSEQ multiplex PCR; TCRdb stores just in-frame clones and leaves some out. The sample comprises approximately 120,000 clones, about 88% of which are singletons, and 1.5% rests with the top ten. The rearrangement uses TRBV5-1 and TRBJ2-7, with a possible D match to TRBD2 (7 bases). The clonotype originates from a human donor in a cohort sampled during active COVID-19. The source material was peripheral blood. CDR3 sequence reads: CASSPGGQEAEQYF. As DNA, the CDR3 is TGCGCCAGCAGCCCCGGGGGGCAGGAAGCCGAGCAGTACTTC.